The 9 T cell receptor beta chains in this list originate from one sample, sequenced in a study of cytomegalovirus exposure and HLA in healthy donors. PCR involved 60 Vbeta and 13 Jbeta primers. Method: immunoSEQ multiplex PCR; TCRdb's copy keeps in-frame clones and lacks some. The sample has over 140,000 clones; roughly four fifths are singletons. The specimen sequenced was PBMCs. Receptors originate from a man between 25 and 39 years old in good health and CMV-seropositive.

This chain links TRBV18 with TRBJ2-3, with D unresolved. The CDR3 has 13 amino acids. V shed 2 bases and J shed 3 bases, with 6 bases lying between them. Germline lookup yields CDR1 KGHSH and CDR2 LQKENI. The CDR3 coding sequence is TGTGCCAGCTCACCAACCAGGACAGATACGCAGTATTTT. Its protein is CASSPTRTDTQYF.

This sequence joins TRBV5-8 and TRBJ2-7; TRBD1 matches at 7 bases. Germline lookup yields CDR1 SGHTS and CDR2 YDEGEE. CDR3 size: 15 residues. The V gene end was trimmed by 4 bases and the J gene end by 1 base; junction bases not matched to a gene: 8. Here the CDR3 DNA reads TGTGCCAGCAGCCCCGTAGGGGGCTGGTCCTACGAGCAGTACTTC. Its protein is CASSPVGGWSYEQYF.

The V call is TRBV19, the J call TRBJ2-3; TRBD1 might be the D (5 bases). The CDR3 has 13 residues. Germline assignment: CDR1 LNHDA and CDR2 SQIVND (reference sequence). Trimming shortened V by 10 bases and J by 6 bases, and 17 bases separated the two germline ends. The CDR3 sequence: CATVGRPRDTQYF. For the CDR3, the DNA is TGTGCCACCGTGGGGCGGCCTAGGGATACGCAGTATTTT.

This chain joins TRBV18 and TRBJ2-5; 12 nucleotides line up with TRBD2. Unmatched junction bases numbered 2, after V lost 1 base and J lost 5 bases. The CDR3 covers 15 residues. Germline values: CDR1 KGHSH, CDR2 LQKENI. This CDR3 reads CASSPRLAGGETQYF. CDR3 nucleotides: TGTGCCAGCTCACCACGGCTAGCGGGAGGGGAGACCCAGTACTTC. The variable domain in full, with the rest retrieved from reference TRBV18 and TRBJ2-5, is NAGVMQNPRHLVRRRGQEARLRCSPMKGHSHVYWYRQLPEEGLKFMVYLQKENIIDESGMPKERFSAEFPKEGPSILRIQQVVRGDSAAYFCASSPRLAGGETQYFGPGTRLLVL.

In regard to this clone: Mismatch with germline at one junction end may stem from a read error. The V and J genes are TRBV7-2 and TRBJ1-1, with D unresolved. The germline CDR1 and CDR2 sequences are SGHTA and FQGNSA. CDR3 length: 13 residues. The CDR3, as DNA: TGTGCCAGCAGTCTCCGAGGGAACGCTGAAGCTTTCTTT. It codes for CASSLRGNAEAFF.

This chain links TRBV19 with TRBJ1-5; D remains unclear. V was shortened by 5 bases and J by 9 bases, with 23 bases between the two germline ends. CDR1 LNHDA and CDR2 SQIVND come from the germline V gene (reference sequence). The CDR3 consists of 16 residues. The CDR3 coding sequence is TGTGCCAGTAGTCTAGCTTCAGACATGGGTCGGGGGCCCCAGCATTTT. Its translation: CASSLASDMGRGPQHF.

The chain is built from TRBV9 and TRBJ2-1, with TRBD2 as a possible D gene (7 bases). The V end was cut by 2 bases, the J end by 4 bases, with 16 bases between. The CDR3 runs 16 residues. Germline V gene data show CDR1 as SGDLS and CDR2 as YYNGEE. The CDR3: CASSVGGGAGYNEQFF. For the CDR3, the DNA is TGTGCCAGCAGCGTGGGAGGGGGGGCTGGGTACAATGAGCAGTTCTTC.

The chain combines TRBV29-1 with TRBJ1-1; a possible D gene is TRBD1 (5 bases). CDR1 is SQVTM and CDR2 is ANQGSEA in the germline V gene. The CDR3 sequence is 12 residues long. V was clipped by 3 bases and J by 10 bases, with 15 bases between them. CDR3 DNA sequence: TGCAGCGTTGATCCAGGTCCCGGGGGAGCTTTCTTT. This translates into CSVDPGPGGAFF.

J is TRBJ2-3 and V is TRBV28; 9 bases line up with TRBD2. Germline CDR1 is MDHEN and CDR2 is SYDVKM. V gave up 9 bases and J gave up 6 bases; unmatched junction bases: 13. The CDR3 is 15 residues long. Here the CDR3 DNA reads TGTGCCAGTCGTATCGGGCGGGGGGGCCCCGATACGCAGTATTTT. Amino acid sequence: CASRIGRGGPDTQYF.